Each of the 28 T cell receptor beta chains below was sequenced from the same sample in a study of blood T cell repertoires in COVID-19. The data were produced by immunoSEQ multiplex PCR, yet TCRdb's version contains in-frame clones alone and is incomplete. Found here are 300,000 or so clones, roughly 84% of them singletons; the top ten hold 1%. Sequencing was carried out using PBMCs or T cells enriched from blood (not recorded which). The source is a woman aged 25 to 39 who had recovered from COVID-19.

The CDR3 DNA is TGTGCCAGCAGTGAAACGACAGGGGTAGGAGAGACCCAGTACTTC. It encodes CASSETTGVGETQYF. This chain uses TRBV2 with TRBJ2-5, with TRBD1 identical over 8 bases. Looked up from germline, CDR1 is SNHLY and CDR2 is FYNNEI. The CDR3 has 15 residues. Unmatched junction bases numbered 6, after V lost 2 bases and J lost 4 bases. The full variable domain, rest sourced from reference TRBV2 and TRBJ2-5, is EPEVTQTPSHQVTQMGQEVILRCVPISNHLYFYWYRQILGQKVEFLVSFYNNEISEKSEIFDDQFSVERPDGSNFTLKIRSTKLEDSAMYFCASSETTGVGETQYFGPGTRLLVL.

The chain recombines TRBV18 with TRBJ2-6; maybe TRBD2 (6 bases). CDR3 length equals 18 residues. Germline lookup yields CDR1 KGHSH and CDR2 LQKENI. The V and J ends lost 5 bases and 0 bases respectively, with 17 bases between them. This chain's CDR3 is CASSARGTSFSGANVLTF. CDR3 DNA: TGTGCCAGCTCAGCCCGAGGGACTTCTTTCTCTGGGGCCAACGTCCTGACTTTC.

The J gene is TRBJ1-1, the V gene TRBV28, with D maybe TRBD1 (6 bases). Germline V gene sequence: CDR1 MDHEN, CDR2 SYDVKM. The V gene lost 7 bases and the J gene lost 8 bases, with 23 bases spanning the gap. This CDR3 region has 15 residues. This CDR3 is CASMGAGAMGREAFF. In DNA, the CDR3 is TGTGCCAGCATGGGGGCCGGGGCCATGGGACGGGAAGCTTTCTTT.

The chain is built from TRBV5-6 and TRBJ2-2, with 7 bases matching TRBD1. Germline loops: CDR1 SGHDT, CDR2 YYEEEE. The CDR3 extends over 14 amino acids. V was clipped by 3 bases and J by 4 bases; unmatched bases: 3. The CDR3 here is CASSSGTVTGELFF. The DNA for the CDR3 is TGTGCCAGCAGCTCGGGGACAGTCACCGGGGAGCTGTTTTTT.

DNA of the CDR3: TGTGCCACCTGTAAACCTGGGACAGCCAGCAATCAGCCCCAGCATTTT. Its translation: CATCKPGTASNQPQHF. The chain employs TRBV24-1 and TRBJ1-5; 7 nucleotides align to TRBD1. After removal of 9 bases from V and 1 base from J, the junction contained 11 bases not matched to a gene. Germline CDR1 is KGHDR and CDR2 is SFDVKD. The CDR3 consists of 16 residues.

The sample holds a few counts of this clone. The chain carries TRBV5-4 and TRBJ2-2, with TRBD2 identical over 13 bases. The CDR3 totals 16 residues. The germline V gene has CDR1 SGHNT and CDR2 YYREEE (reference sequence). Trimming cost V 4 bases and J 7 bases; bases outside gene matches: 7. CDR3 bases: TGTGCCAGCAGCCCAACTAGCGGGGGGGCCGGCGGGGAGCTGTTTTTT. Translating gives CASSPTSGGAGGELFF.

The chain joins TRBV4-1 to TRBJ2-7; 9 nucleotides line up with TRBD1. The V gene's germline CDR1 is MGHRA and CDR2 YSYEKL. This CDR3 spans 15 amino acids. Trimming took 0 bases from V and 3 from J; bases not matched to a gene: 3. The CDR3 here is CASSQDMGQGYEQYF. As DNA, the CDR3 is TGCGCCAGCAGCCAAGATATGGGACAGGGCTACGAGCAGTACTTC.

The rearrangement uses TRBV2 and TRBJ2-2, with a weak D call TRBD1 (5 bases). Trimming removed 3 bases from V and 1 base from J, with 12 bases in between. This CDR3 comprises 16 residues. Germline CDR1 is SNHLY and CDR2 is FYNNEI. The CDR3 region is CASSEIDSVNTGELFF. The CDR3 DNA reads TGTGCCAGCAGTGAGATTGACAGCGTGAACACCGGGGAGCTGTTTTTT.

The V gene is TRBV12-3 or TRBV12-4, the J gene TRBJ1-1, with a weak D call TRBD1 (6 bases). The CDR3 runs to 12 residues. The V end was cut by 2 bases, the J end by 11 bases, with 12 bases between. The DNA of the CDR3 is TGTGCCAGCAGTTTAACCACAGGGTATGCTTTCTTT. Translation: CASSLTTGYAFF.

The chain carries TRBV11-2 and TRBJ2-3; 9 bases are a match to TRBD1. V was clipped by 4 bases and J by 2 bases; unmatched bases: 4. Germline V gives CDR1 SGHAT, CDR2 FQNNGV. The CDR3 is made up of 15 amino acids. As DNA, the CDR3 is TGTGCCAGCAGCTCGGGACAGGGAAACACAGATACGCAGTATTTT. Translated: CASSSGQGNTDTQYF.

This clone appeared once. This chain connects TRBV7-9 to TRBJ2-7; 7 bases match TRBD2. The ends lost 8 bases at V and 0 bases at J; junction bases unmatched: 7. This CDR3 spans 14 amino acids. The germline gives CDR1 SEHNR, CDR2 FQNEAQ (reference sequence). The CDR3 reads CASHYGDYSYEQYF. CDR3 coding DNA: TGTGCCAGCCACTACGGGGACTACTCCTACGAGCAGTACTTC.

The gene calls are TRBV10-3 and TRBJ2-2, with D possibly matching TRBD2 (7 bases). V lost 0 bases, J lost 7 bases, and 15 bases lay in between. CDR3 length: 16 amino acids. Germline assignment: CDR1 ENHRY and CDR2 SYGVKD. The CDR3 coding sequence is TGTGCCATCAGTGAGTCGAGGGGGGGACAAAACGGGGAGCTGTTTTTT. Protein: CAISESRGGQNGELFF.

This clone has just one count. The rearrangement joins TRBV6-5 to TRBJ1-1, with TRBD1 matching over 9 bases. Germline V gene lookup returns CDR1 MNHEY and CDR2 SVGAGI. J gave up 1 base and V 6 bases, and 6 bases lay outside the gene matches. The CDR3 is 15 amino acids. This chain's CDR3 is CASRPGQGTNTEAFF. The CDR3 nucleotides are TGTGCCAGCAGACCCGGACAGGGGACGAACACTGAAGCTTTCTTT.

J is TRBJ1-1 and V is TRBV6-5; D gene unclear. The CDR3 runs 11 residues. Looked up from germline, CDR1 is MNHEY and CDR2 is SVGAGI. Trimming took 8 bases from V and 0 from J, leaving 4 bases between them. In DNA form, the CDR3 reads TGTGCCAGCGAGTTGAACACTGAAGCTTTCTTT. Its translation is CASELNTEAFF.

The chain joins TRBV5-1 to TRBJ1-6, with D maybe TRBD1 (5 bases). The CDR3 length is 16 residues. Between the trimmed V and J ends, which lost 7 bases and 4 bases, there was a span of 18 bases. Per germline, CDR1 SGHRS and CDR2 YFSETQ. The DNA for the CDR3 is TGCGCCAGCCGCGACGGGGGTAGTCTGTATAATTCACCCCTCCACTTT. Amino acids: CASRDGGSLYNSPLHF.

A single count supports this clone. For the CDR3, the DNA is TGTGCCAGCAGTGAAGCGTTTCGGGGAGGGTCCTTTTATAATTCACCCCTCCACTTT. Its protein is CASSEAFRGGSFYNSPLHF. The rearrangement links TRBV2 to TRBJ1-6; D uncertain. V lost 0 bases and J 4 bases, leaving 19 bases between the germline ends. This CDR3 comprises 19 residues. The germline V gene encodes CDR1 SNHLY and CDR2 FYNNEI.

The V and J genes are TRBV9 and TRBJ1-3; D might be TRBD1 (5 bases). Germline-derived CDR1 and CDR2 are SGDLS and YYNGEE. Trimming shortened V by 4 bases and J by 1 base, and 18 bases separated the two germline ends. The CDR3 has 17 residues. The CDR3, as DNA: TGTGCCAGCAGCCACCCCGGGGGTGGTCGGTCTGGAAACACCATATATTTT. Translation gives CASSHPGGGRSGNTIYF.

The rearrangement links TRBV6-5 to TRBJ2-7; 8 positions agree with TRBD1. Germline V gene sequence: CDR1 MNHEY, CDR2 SVGAGI. V shed 2 bases, J shed 4 bases, and the junction held 10 bases outside the gene matches. The CDR3 covers 16 residues. CDR3 region: CASSYEVDRGGYEQYF. Written as DNA, the CDR3 is TGTGCCAGCAGTTACGAAGTCGACAGGGGAGGATACGAGCAGTACTTC.

This rearrangement joins TRBV7-2 to TRBJ2-1; D might be TRBD1 (5 bases). Between the trimmed V and J ends, which lost 6 bases and 5 bases, there was a span of 20 bases. The CDR3 totals 16 residues. Germline loops: CDR1 SGHTA, CDR2 FQGNSA. CDR3 amino acids: CASRSRQGLQDNEQFF. For the CDR3, the DNA is TGTGCCAGCAGGTCCCGCCAGGGTTTACAGGACAATGAGCAGTTCTTC.

The genes are TRBV5-4 and TRBJ2-1, with 8 bases aligning to TRBD2. Germline values: CDR1 SGHNT, CDR2 YYREEE (reference sequence). V was pared by 4 bases and J by 8 bases, with 8 bases of the junction left unmatched. The CDR3 has 14 residues. This CDR3 reads CASSPPGLGHEQFF. CDR3 nucleotide sequence: TGTGCCAGCAGCCCGCCGGGACTAGGGCATGAGCAGTTCTTC.

The chain uses TRBV6-6 and TRBJ1-1; no clear D. Germline CDR1 MNHNY, CDR2 SVGAGI (reference sequence). V gave up 2 bases and J gave up 4 bases, with 14 bases separating them. The CDR3 is 15 residues long. CDR3 residues: CASSYAPGGGTEAFF. The CDR3 nucleotides read TGTGCCAGCAGTTACGCCCCTGGAGGAGGCACTGAAGCTTTCTTT.

This clone was seen only once. V gene TRBV5-1 combines with J gene TRBJ2-5; D might be TRBD2 (5 bases). This CDR3 region has 16 residues. Trimming took off 0 bases at V and 5 bases at J, with 17 bases between the two ends. CDR1 and CDR2 from the germline V gene are SGHRS and YFSETQ. The CDR3 DNA reads as TGCGCCAGCAGCTTGGTAGACATAAAACGGGGTGAGACCCAGTACTTC. This codes for CASSLVDIKRGETQYF.

V and J are TRBV7-9 and TRBJ1-2; D might be TRBD1 (5 bases). This CDR3 has 12 amino acids. Trimming cost V 4 bases and J 7 bases, with 10 bases left between them. CDR1 is SEHNR, CDR2 FQNEAQ, per germline (reference sequence). The CDR3 DNA reads as TGTGCCAGCAGCTCGGGGGTCCGTGGCTACACCTTC. This codes for CASSSGVRGYTF. Drawing the rest from reference TRBV7-9 and TRBJ1-2, the complete variable domain is DTGVSQNPRHKITKRGQNVTFRCDPISEHNRLYWYRQTLGQGPEFLTYFQNEAQLEKSRLLSDRFSAERPKGSFSTLEIQRTEQGDSAMYLCASSSGVRGYTFGSGTRLTVV.

The chain joins TRBV7-2 to TRBJ1-2; TRBD1 matches 10 bases. The length of the CDR3 is 14 residues. Germline CDR1 reads SGHTA; CDR2 reads FQGNSA. Losses at the gene ends were 5 bases for V and 7 bases for J; bases not matched to a gene: 7. The CDR3 coding sequence is TGTGCCAGCAGCCCTCGACAGGGGGCCAGTGGCTACACCTTC. Amino acids: CASSPRQGASGYTF.

The chain recombines TRBV15 with TRBJ2-7; the match to TRBD1 covers 7 bases. From germline, CDR1 is LNHNV and CDR2 YYDKDF (reference sequence). The CDR3 sequence is 15 residues long. V was pared by 5 bases and J by 3 bases, with 10 bases of the junction left unmatched. CDR3 nucleotides: TGTGCCACCAGCCCTCAGGGGACAGTTATCTACGAGCAGTACTTC. Encoded protein: CATSPQGTVIYEQYF.

CDR3 sequence reads: CASSLLYGYTF. The DNA of the CDR3 is TGTGCCAGCAGTTTACTGTATGGCTACACCTTC. This chain joins TRBV12-3 or TRBV12-4 and TRBJ1-2; the D is unclear. V lost 2 bases and J 5 bases, leaving 3 bases between the germline ends. The CDR3 has 11 amino acids.

The chain links TRBV3-1 (or the pseudogene TRBV3-2) to TRBJ1-2, with D perhaps matching TRBD1 (6 bases). With 0 bases removed from V and 3 bases from J, the gap between germline ends came to 8 bases. Germline V lookup: CDR1 LGHDT, CDR2 YNNKEL (reference sequence). This CDR3 is 14 amino acids long. Here the CDR3 DNA reads TGTGCCAGCAGCCAAGATACAGGGTACTATGGCTACACCTTC. Residues: CASSQDTGYYGYTF.

The genes are TRBV6-2 or TRBV6-3 and TRBJ2-7, with TRBD2 matching over 10 bases. This CDR3 is 16 amino acids long. Trimming at V came to 4 bases and at J to 6 bases, leaving 12 bases not matched to a gene. Germline values: CDR1 MNHEY, CDR2 SVGEGT. DNA for the CDR3: TGTGCCAGCAGTTTTTGGACGGGACTAGCGTCGGGCGAGCAGTACTTC. This encodes CASSFWTGLASGEQYF.